A selection of T cell receptor beta chains follows, all from one sample in a study of blood T cell repertoires in COVID-19. TCRdb's copy holds only in-frame clones and misses some; the assay was immunoSEQ multiplex PCR. In the table there are around 70,000 clones, about 90% of which are singletons. Sequenced: peripheral blood. The origin of the receptors is a human donor in a cohort sampled during active COVID-19. Both conserved end residues are part of each CDR3.

V gene	J gene	CDR3 protein
TRBV24-1	TRBJ2-3	CATSDSGTSGVDTQYF
TRBV15	TRBJ2-7	CATSTRTDLAYEQYF
TRBV6-5	TRBJ2-5	CASSYRNDRETQYF
TRBV7-9	TRBJ2-7	CASSEGQASQYF
TRBV4-3	TRBJ2-1	CASSQLRGGYNEQFF
TRBV5-1	TRBJ2-2	CASSLHSTSAGNTGELFF
TRBV19	TRBJ2-1	CASSIRSGGGFNEQFF
TRBV7-2	TRBJ2-2	CASSLGRTSPAVAGELFF
TRBV5-1	TRBJ2-2	CASSLGQLNTGELFF
TRBV19	TRBJ2-4	CASTTKAGDPKNIQYF
TRBV2	TRBJ1-3	CASTGGSGNTIYF
TRBV7-9	TRBJ2-3	CASSLAGDSHTDTQYF
TRBV7-9	TRBJ2-3	CASSLAQGRDTQYF
TRBV28	TRBJ2-5	CASRLRGGVETQYF
TRBV18	TRBJ1-5	CASSMDRSNQPQHF
TRBV9	TRBJ2-7	CASSVGLAGGGEQYF
TRBV7-8	TRBJ1-5	CASSLLRVDQPQHF
TRBV10-3	TRBJ1-2	CAISRAGGPRNYGYTF
TRBV6-5	TRBJ1-4	CASLRGLKGEKLFF
TRBV10-3	TRBJ1-5	CAISGREDQPQHF
TRBV9	TRBJ2-1	CASRQDLSSYNEQFF
TRBV5-5	TRBJ2-1	CASSPMGGGRNEQFF
TRBV5-1	TRBJ1-1	CASSSGPTNTEAFF
TRBV7-9	TRBJ1-6	CASSLSKGGNSPLHF
TRBV25-1	TRBJ2-1	CASSERGTSVVNEQFF
TRBV5-1	TRBJ1-2	CASSQQQGHYGYTF
TRBV19	TRBJ1-2	CASKRGNYGYTF
TRBV9	TRBJ1-2	CASSANRGTGYTF
TRBV29-1	TRBJ1-3	CSVAEFVRNTIYF
TRBV4-1	TRBJ2-3	CASSQESDTQYF
TRBV19	TRBJ2-7	CASSPGQTAYEQYF
TRBV27	TRBJ1-5	CASGGGPGNQPQHF
TRBV5-1	TRBJ1-1	CASSLAGTENTEAFF
TRBV4-1	TRBJ2-3	CASSQQGYADTQYF
TRBV9	TRBJ1-2	CASSLNTGNYGYTF
TRBV19	TRBJ2-1	CASSRTSGGSGYNEQFF
TRBV4-2	TRBJ1-2	CASSQEAAGTGSNYGYTF
TRBV13	TRBJ1-4	CASSLGSRGNEKLFF
TRBV28	TRBJ1-4	CASSPTGFDEKLFF
TRBV7-2	TRBJ2-3	CASSFNGGNTDTQYF
TRBV5-1	TRBJ2-7	CASSLGGASSYEQYF
TRBV10-3	TRBJ2-5	CAIGRSLQETQYF
TRBV7-6	TRBJ1-2	CASSSVRGGGGYTF
TRBV27	TRBJ2-3	CASSSIGTGTTQYF
TRBV5-1	TRBJ1-2	CASSPIVGGNYGYTF
TRBV27	TRBJ2-7	CASSFWDRLSYEQYF
TRBV4-3	TRBJ1-4	CASSQDGQFNEKLFF
TRBV7-9	TRBJ2-3	CASSRRGGTDTQYF
TRBV4-1	TRBJ2-7	CASSPPTRIYEQYF
TRBV4-2	TRBJ1-1	CASSQSLVGQGNTEAFF
TRBV7-2	TRBJ1-6	CASSPGTAFSPLHF
TRBV28	TRBJ2-7	CASSRSGEQYF
TRBV6-6	TRBJ1-6	CASSIRDTNSPLHF
TRBV6-5	TRBJ1-5	CASLGGGNQPQHF
TRBV29-1	TRBJ1-4	CSVEDGSATGRVREKLFF
TRBV7-9	TRBJ1-2	CASSLESGAYGYTF
TRBV2	TRBJ1-6	CASSGGNNSPLHF
TRBV10-3	TRBJ2-1	CAIRRTSLGGNEQFF
TRBV3-1/TRBV3-2	TRBJ2-7	CASSQYGGGESYEQYF
TRBV4-3	TRBJ1-6	CASSQYRAGNSPLHF